The rows below give T cell receptor beta chains drawn from one sample of a study of blood T cells in healthy people across ages. TCRdb re-analysed the 5' RACE reads in MiXCR, keeping a single row per CDR3 protein. The table records hundreds of thousands of distinct CDR3 sequences, around 38% of them present only once. Specimen: blood. These receptors came from a man of 80 years or more in good health. The CDR3 runs from the conserved cysteine through the conserved F or W. The order of the fields is CDR3 length, V gene, J gene, clone size, D gene, CDR3 DNA, CDR3 protein. The D gene is left open where the match is weak. Size values are once, few and many counts, or a class for expanded clones, and some rows have none.

length: 13; V: TRBV30; J: TRBJ1-2; size: NA; D: NA; DNA: TGTGCCTGGAGATCCGGGCCGGGAGGCGGCTACACCTTC; CDR3: CAWRSGPGGGYTF
length: 13; V: TRBV7-2; J: TRBJ2-5; size: NA; D: NA; DNA: TGTGCCAGCAGCTTCCCCGAGACAAATACAAAGTACTTC; CDR3: CASSFPETNTKYF
length: 11; V: TRBV20-1; J: TRBJ2-3; size: NA; D: NA; DNA: TGCAGTGTCAAGCTCGCAGAGACGCAGTATTTT; CDR3: CSVKLAETQYF
length: 18; V: TRBV7-3; J: TRBJ2-3; size: few; D: TRBD2; DNA: TGTGCCAGCAGCCCCATAGCGGGAGGGCTTGGTCCAACGGGTACGCAGTATTTT; CDR3: CASSPIAGGLGPTGTQYF
length: 17; V: TRBV20-1; J: TRBJ2-3; size: NA; D: TRBD2; DNA: TGCAGTGCCCCTGGCGGAGCTAGCGGGAGCACGCCAGATACGCAGTATTTT; CDR3: CSAPGGASGSTPDTQYF
length: 15; V: TRBV21-1; J: TRBJ2-1; size: NA; D: NA; DNA: TGTGCCAGCAGCAAGAGACTAGGGCTCTACAATGAGCAGTTCTTC; CDR3: CASSKRLGLYNEQFF
length: 15; V: TRBV7-2; J: TRBJ2-7; size: few; D: TRBD2; DNA: TGTGCCAGCAGCTTAGAACTAGCGGGGGTTTACGAGCAGTACTTC; CDR3: CASSLELAGVYEQYF
length: 15; V: TRBV20-1; J: TRBJ2-2; size: few; D: TRBD2; DNA: TGCAGTGCTAAGTATAGCGGGGGCGGCACCGGGGAGCTGTTTTTT; CDR3: CSAKYSGGGTGELFF
length: 15; V: TRBV27; J: TRBJ1-4; size: few; D: TRBD1; DNA: TGTGCCAGCAGTTCACAGGGGAGACAATACGAAAAACTGTTTTTT; CDR3: CASSSQGRQYEKLFF
length: 12; V: TRBV10-3; J: TRBJ2-7; size: NA; D: NA; DNA: TGTGCCATCAGTGGGGGGAGCTACGAGCAGTACTTC; CDR3: CAISGGSYEQYF
length: 18; V: TRBV9; J: TRBJ2-4; size: few; D: TRBD2; DNA: TGTGCCAGCAGCGTAGGAGCGGGGGGGGAGCTAGCCAAAAACATTCAGTACTTC; CDR3: CASSVGAGGELAKNIQYF
length: 14; V: TRBV20-1; J: TRBJ2-5; size: NA; D: NA; DNA: TGCAGTGCTAGAGATAATGGACCGCGCGAGACCCAGTACTTC; CDR3: CSARDNGPRETQYF
length: 16; V: TRBV2; J: TRBJ2-7; size: NA; D: TRBD1; DNA: TGTGCCAGCAGGGAAATGAGACAGGGGATCTCCTACGAGCAGTACTTC; CDR3: CASREMRQGISYEQYF
length: 14; V: TRBV18; J: TRBJ1-1; size: NA; D: NA; DNA: TGTGCCAGCTCACCACCGGGGGGCGGCACTGAAGCTTTCTTT; CDR3: CASSPPGGGTEAFF
length: 17; V: TRBV3-1; J: TRBJ2-5; size: few; D: TRBD1; DNA: TGTGCCAGCAGCCAAGACCGACAGGGGAGGAACCAAGAGACCCAGTACTTC; CDR3: CASSQDRQGRNQETQYF
length: 16; V: TRBV15; J: TRBJ2-3; size: few; D: TRBD2; DNA: TGTGCCACCAGCCCCGCTCTAGCGGGTATCACAGATACGCAGTATTTT; CDR3: CATSPALAGITDTQYF
length: 16; V: TRBV25-1; J: TRBJ2-7; size: few; D: NA; DNA: TGTGCCAGCAGTGAATATGGGGCCGGAGGAGGTTACGAGCAGTACTTC; CDR3: CASSEYGAGGGYEQYF
length: 16; V: TRBV4-3; J: TRBJ2-3; size: few; D: NA; DNA: TGCGCCAGCAGCCAAGATCTGTTGGAGGTCACAGATACGCAGTATTTT; CDR3: CASSQDLLEVTDTQYF
length: 16; V: TRBV6-1; J: TRBJ2-3; size: NA; D: NA; DNA: TGTGCCAGCAGTGAAAGTTACGGGGCGAACACAGATACGCAGTATTTT; CDR3: CASSESYGANTDTQYF
length: 16; V: TRBV20-1; J: TRBJ2-3; size: NA; D: NA; DNA: TGCAGTGCTAGAGATTTCGCGAGGGCCTTTGGAGATACGCAGTATTTT; CDR3: CSARDFARAFGDTQYF
length: 15; V: TRBV12-3/TRBV12-4; J: TRBJ1-6; size: many; D: TRBD1; DNA: TGTGCCAGCAGGCCACAGGGGGCGGGTAATTCACCCCTCCACTTT; CDR3: CASRPQGAGNSPLHF
length: 10; V: TRBV20-1; J: TRBJ1-2; size: NA; D: NA; DNA: TGCAGTGCGCGGACCGATGGCTACACCTTC; CDR3: CSARTDGYTF
length: 14; V: TRBV5-1; J: TRBJ2-1; size: once; D: NA; DNA: TGCGCCAGCAGCTTTGTTACGACAGCACAGGAGCAGTTCTTC; CDR3: CASSFVTTAQEQFF
length: 15; V: TRBV5-1; J: TRBJ2-1; size: NA; D: NA; DNA: TGCGCCAGCAGCTTGGTTGTGGGATCCTACAATGAGCAGTTCTTC; CDR3: CASSLVVGSYNEQFF
length: 15; V: TRBV29-1; J: TRBJ2-1; size: NA; D: TRBD1; DNA: TGCAGCGTTGTTAGCGGACAGGGGTTATACAATGAGCAGTTCTTC; CDR3: CSVVSGQGLYNEQFF
length: 15; V: TRBV14; J: TRBJ2-5; size: NA; D: NA; DNA: TGTGCCAGCAGCCAATTAACTACAAACCAAGAGACCCAGTACTTC; CDR3: CASSQLTTNQETQYF
length: 15; V: TRBV20-1; J: TRBJ1-4; size: many; D: NA; DNA: NA; CDR3: CSARAVGVTTVALFF
length: 12; V: TRBV6-2/TRBV6-3; J: TRBJ2-5; size: NA; D: NA; DNA: TGTGCCAGCAGTTACAGTCTTAATGAGCAGTACTTC; CDR3: CASSYSLNEQYF
length: 14; V: TRBV20-1; J: TRBJ2-7; size: NA; D: TRBD1; DNA: TGCAGTGCTATTACCCGGGACAGGAGCTACGAGCAGTACTTC; CDR3: CSAITRDRSYEQYF
length: 15; V: TRBV4-3; J: TRBJ2-1; size: NA; D: NA; DNA: TGCGCCAGCAGCCAAACAGGGTGGCCTGGGGATGAGCAGTTCTTC; CDR3: CASSQTGWPGDEQFF
length: 15; V: TRBV29-1; J: TRBJ2-5; size: once; D: TRBD2; DNA: TGCAGCGTTGGCCGGCAGCGGGAGGTATACAATGAGCAGTACTTC; CDR3: CSVGRQREVYNEQYF
length: 14; V: TRBV3-1; J: TRBJ2-1; size: NA; D: NA; DNA: TGTGCCAGCAGCCCCCCGTACTCTTACAATGAGCAGTTCTTC; CDR3: CASSPPYSYNEQFF